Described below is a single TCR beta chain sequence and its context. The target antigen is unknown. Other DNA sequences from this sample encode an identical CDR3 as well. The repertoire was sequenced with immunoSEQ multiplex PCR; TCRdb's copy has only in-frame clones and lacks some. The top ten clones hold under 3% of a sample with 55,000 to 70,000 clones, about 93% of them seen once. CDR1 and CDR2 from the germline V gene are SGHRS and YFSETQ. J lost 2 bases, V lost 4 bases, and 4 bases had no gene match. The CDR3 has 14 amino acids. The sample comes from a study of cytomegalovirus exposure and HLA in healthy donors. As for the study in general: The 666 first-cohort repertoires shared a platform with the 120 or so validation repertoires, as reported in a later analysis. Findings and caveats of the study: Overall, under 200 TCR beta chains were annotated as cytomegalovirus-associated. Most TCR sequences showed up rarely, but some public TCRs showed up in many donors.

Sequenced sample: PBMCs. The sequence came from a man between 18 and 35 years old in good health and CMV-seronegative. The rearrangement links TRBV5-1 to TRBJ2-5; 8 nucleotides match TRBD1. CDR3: CASSLGQGQETQYF. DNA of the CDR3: TGCGCCAGCAGCCTCGGACAGGGACAAGAGACCCAGTACTTC.